Below are 20 T cell receptor beta chains sequenced from a single sample in a study of breast tumors, draining lymph nodes, adjacent tissues (dated by TCRdb to the mid-2010s). Lymph node samples came from the axillary draining lymph nodes of breast cancer patients. The method was multiplex PCR. TCRdb records Illumina HiSeq 2000 as the sequencer. TCRdb cleaned the public reads at Q25 with fastp, built clones with MiXCR and kept in-frame beta chains. Records with the same CDR3 protein are collapsed into one entry carrying the most frequent genes and DNA. The sample table lists over 150,000 distinct CDR3 sequences, around a third of them with a count of one. The top ten constitute over 3.5% of the sample. Sequenced: axillary lymph node tissue. These receptor sequences come from a female donor with breast cancer. Some clones in this sample may be carry-over from other donors' samples.

In the case of this clonotype: A single base separates this from a much larger clone, so it may be a read error. The J gene is TRBJ2-1, the V gene TRBV19, with unresolved D. The CDR3 length is 11 residues. Germline CDR1 LNHDA, CDR2 SQIVND (reference sequence). The CDR3 coding sequence is TGTGCCAGTAGTAACTACGATGAGCAGTTCTTC. This encodes CASSNYDEQFF.

The genes are TRBV12-3 or TRBV12-4 and TRBJ1-6; D perhaps matches TRBD1 (6 bases). With 2 bases removed from V and 3 bases from J, the gap between germline ends came to 14 bases. The CDR3 is 17 residues long. CDR3 sequence reads: CASSLPSGGLYNSPLHF. In DNA form, the CDR3 reads TGTGCCAGCAGTTTACCTAGCGGGGGGCTCTATAATTCACCCCTCCACTTT.

This clonotype was seen a handful of times. The chain has TRBV4-2 and TRBJ1-1; 9 bases align to TRBD1. The CDR3 is made up of 15 amino acids. Germline CDR1 is LGHNA and CDR2 is YNFKEQ. V lost 1 base, J lost 4 bases, and 4 bases stayed unmatched. In nucleotides, the CDR3 is TGTGCCAGCAGCCAAGTGACAGGGGGTAGCACTGAAGCTTTCTTT. Translating it yields CASSQVTGGSTEAFF.

This clonotype came up a few times. This may be a read error: a much more frequent sequence differs by one nucleotide. J is TRBJ1-3 and V is TRBV9, with D unclear. CDR1 SGDLS and CDR2 YYNGEE come from the germline V gene. This CDR3 contains 15 residues. Trimming cost V 0 bases and J 8 bases, with 15 bases left between them. The CDR3 nucleotides are TGTGCCAGCAGCGTAGCCAGGATGATAAAGGACACCATATATTTT. Translating it yields CASSVARMIKDTIYF.

This clonotype was counted many times. The gene calls are TRBV7-2 and TRBJ2-5, with 8 positions matching TRBD2. The CDR3 runs to 13 residues. Trimming took 4 bases from V and 5 from J; bases not matched to a gene: 3. Per germline, CDR1 SGHTA and CDR2 FQGNSA. The CDR3 coding sequence is TGTGCCAGCAGCTCCGGGGGGGGGGAGACCCAGTACTTC. This sequence encodes CASSSGGGETQYF.

This chain joins TRBV11-2 and TRBJ2-3; D possibly uses TRBD1 or TRBD2 (5 bases each). The germline V and J ends were trimmed by 8 bases and 5 bases, with 23 bases remaining between them. This CDR3 spans 16 amino acids. Germline-derived CDR1 and CDR2 are SGHAT and FQNNGV. The CDR3: CASGNGAVDRKDTQYF. CDR3 DNA: TGTGCCAGCGGGAACGGGGCAGTCGATAGAAAAGATACGCAGTATTTT.

This clonotype was recorded only once. In DNA, the CDR3 is TGTGCCAGCAGCTCCCTTGGGACTAGCGGGGGGCATGGCTACACCTTC. It codes for CASSSLGTSGGHGYTF. The rearrangement links TRBV5-4 to TRBJ1-2; the D gene is possibly TRBD1 (6 bases). The germline V gene has CDR1 SGHNT and CDR2 YYREEE (reference sequence). V lost 3 bases and J lost 6, with 21 bases in between. The CDR3 sequence is 16 residues long.

The chain is built from TRBV5-1 and TRBJ2-2; possible D gene TRBD1, 5 bases. CDR1 and CDR2 (germline): SGHRS, YFSETQ. The CDR3 loop spans 13 amino acids. Trimming took 2 bases from V and 6 from J, leaving 8 bases between them. The CDR3 DNA follows: TGCGCCAGCAGCTTCAGGGAATCCGGGGAGCTGTTTTTT. This encodes CASSFRESGELFF.

The chain uses TRBV4-1 and TRBJ1-3, with unresolved D. The germline CDR1 and CDR2 sequences are MGHRA and YSYEKL. There are 11 residues in the CDR3. V was cut by 3 bases and J by 8 bases, with 5 bases left in between. Here the CDR3 DNA reads TGCGCCAGCAGCCAGGGAGACACCATATATTTT. Its translation is CASSQGDTIYF.

Remarks on this clonotype: A junction boundary mismatches the germline segment, possibly from a read error. V usage is TRBV7-9 and J usage is TRBJ2-3; TRBD2 matches 10 bases. Germline CDR1 reads SEHNR; CDR2 reads FQNEAQ (reference sequence). The CDR3 totals 16 residues. In DNA form, the CDR3 reads TGTGCCAGCAGCTTAAGACCAGCGGGAGGGCTCGGTACGCAGTATTTC. Translating gives CASSLRPAGGLGTQYF.

This clonotype occurred many times. The V gene is TRBV20-1, the J gene TRBJ2-3; 12 bases fit TRBD2. V dropped 6 bases and J dropped 4; count of bases not matched to a gene: 8. CDR3 size: 15 residues. Germline V gives CDR1 DFQATT, CDR2 SNEGSKA (reference sequence). The CDR3 DNA reads TGCAGTGCACCATCGACTAGCGGGAGTGCAGATACGCAGTATTTT. Translating it yields CSAPSTSGSADTQYF.

This clonotype was detected many times. This chain links TRBV12-3 or TRBV12-4 with TRBJ2-7; D ambiguous. The CDR3 is 12 residues long. V was trimmed by 5 bases and J by 6 bases, leaving 11 bases between them. The CDR3 region has the DNA TGTGCCAGCAGTCCGAAATCCGGCGAGCAGTACTTC. Its protein is CASSPKSGEQYF.

V gene TRBV6-2 or TRBV6-3 combines with J gene TRBJ2-7; D may be TRBD1 (5 bases). The CDR3 covers 15 residues. With 2 bases removed from V and 1 base from J, the gap between germline ends came to 12 bases. Per the germline V gene, CDR1 is MNHEY and CDR2 is SVGEGT. DNA for the CDR3: TGTGCCAGCAGTTACCCTCGGGCAGGGTCCTACGAGCAGTACTTC. Its protein product is CASSYPRAGSYEQYF.

This chain joins TRBV7-3 and TRBJ2-1; 10 positions match TRBD2. In germline, CDR1 is SGHTA, CDR2 FQGTGA. With 5 bases clipped from V and 1 base from J, the junction kept 2 bases outside the gene matches. This CDR3 is built from 15 residues. The CDR3, as DNA: TGTGCCAGCAGCCGGACTAGCGGTTCCTACAATGAGCAGTTCTTC. This encodes CASSRTSGSYNEQFF.

This clonotype was picked up a small number of times. A clone one base away is much larger, so this may be a read error. In DNA, the CDR3 is TGTGCCAGCAGCCGAACAGGATACAATGAGCAGTTCTTC. Protein sequence: CASSRTGYNEQFF. This sequence joins TRBV7-3 and TRBJ2-1, with a tentative D call TRBD1 (5 bases). This CDR3 region has 13 residues. CDR1 is SGHTA and CDR2 is FQGTGA in the germline V gene. V was shortened by 5 bases and J by 4 bases, with 9 bases between the two germline ends.

The chain employs TRBV2 and TRBJ1-2, with 7 nucleotides matching TRBD1. This CDR3 region has 12 residues. Germline values: CDR1 SNHLY, CDR2 FYNNEI. V lost 9 bases to trimming and J lost 2 bases; unmatched junction nucleotides: 3. CDR3: CARRGRNYGYTF. CDR3 DNA sequence: TGTGCCAGGAGGGGGCGGAACTATGGCTACACCTTC.

The chain carries TRBV20-1 and TRBJ1-2, with no clear D. Germline CDR1 reads DFQATT; CDR2 reads SNEGSKA (reference sequence). The CDR3 covers 13 residues. V was cut by 4 bases and J by 3 bases, with 12 bases left in between. This CDR3 reads CSANRNRDYGYTF. CDR3 DNA sequence: TGCAGTGCTAACCGAAACCGGGACTATGGCTACACCTTC.

Only a few counts were recorded for this clonotype. The chain employs TRBV28 and TRBJ2-7; D is unresolved. Germline CDR1 reads MDHEN; CDR2 reads SYDVKM. The CDR3 spans 14 residues. Between the trimmed V and J ends, which lost 2 bases and 4 bases, there was a span of 12 bases. The CDR3 loop is CASSLGGSVYEQYF. The CDR3 DNA is TGTGCCAGCAGTTTAGGTGGGTCGGTTTACGAGCAGTACTTC.

This clonotype was detected ten times or more. This chain links TRBV5-1 with TRBJ2-7; 8 bases match TRBD1. Germline lookup yields CDR1 SGHRS and CDR2 YFSETQ. With V trimmed by 4 bases and J by 2 bases, 8 bases remained unmatched. CDR3 length equals 15 residues. CDR3 nucleotide sequence: TGCGCCAGCAGCCCCGAGGGACAGGTTGCCTACGAGCAGTACTTC. This encodes CASSPEGQVAYEQYF.

This chain connects TRBV5-1 to TRBJ2-3; D may correspond to TRBD1 or TRBD2 (7 bases each). The CDR3 contains 11 residues. From germline, CDR1 is SGHRS and CDR2 YFSETQ. With 6 bases removed from V and 12 bases from J, the gap between germline ends came to 14 bases. The CDR3 region has the DNA TGCGCCAGCAACAGGGGAGGGGTTCAGTATTTT. Translated, it gives CASNRGGVQYF. Drawing the rest from reference TRBV5-1 and TRBJ2-3, the complete variable domain is KAGVTQTPRYLIKTRGQQVTLSCSPISGHRSVSWYQQTPGQGLQFLFEYFSETQRNKGNFPGRFSGRQFSNSRSEMNVSTLELGDSALYLCASNRGGVQYFGPGTRLTVL.